The present entry profiles one TCR beta chain with its context. Antigen: not known. The data derive from a study of cytomegalovirus exposure and HLA in healthy donors. The CDR3 spans 15 residues. The ends lost 5 bases at V and 6 bases at J; junction bases unmatched: 11. Per germline, CDR1 SEHNR and CDR2 FQNEAQ (reference sequence). Findings of the study overall: Among the sequence variants, a highly shared cluster was likely an artifact of sequencing.

The PCR employed 60 Vbeta primers together with 13 Jbeta primers. Clones were sequenced by immunoSEQ multiplex PCR, and TCRdb holds only the in-frame ones, with some missing. This sample has 45,000 to 65,000 clones, with less than 85% found just once. This chain connects TRBV7-9 to TRBJ2-5, with 8 bases matching TRBD2. The origin of this receptor is a woman between 18 and 30 years old in good health and CMV-seronegative. The specimen was PBMCs. CDR3 residues: CASSAAGLALQTQYF. The CDR3, as DNA: TGTGCCAGCAGCGCCGCCGGACTAGCCTTACAGACCCAGTACTTC. Full variable domain (missing parts from reference TRBV7-9 and TRBJ2-5): DTGVSQNPRHKITKRGQNVTFRCDPISEHNRLYWYRQTLGQGPEFLTYFQNEAQLEKSRLLSDRFSAERPKGSFSTLEIQRTEQGDSAMYLCASSAAGLALQTQYFGPGTRLLVL.